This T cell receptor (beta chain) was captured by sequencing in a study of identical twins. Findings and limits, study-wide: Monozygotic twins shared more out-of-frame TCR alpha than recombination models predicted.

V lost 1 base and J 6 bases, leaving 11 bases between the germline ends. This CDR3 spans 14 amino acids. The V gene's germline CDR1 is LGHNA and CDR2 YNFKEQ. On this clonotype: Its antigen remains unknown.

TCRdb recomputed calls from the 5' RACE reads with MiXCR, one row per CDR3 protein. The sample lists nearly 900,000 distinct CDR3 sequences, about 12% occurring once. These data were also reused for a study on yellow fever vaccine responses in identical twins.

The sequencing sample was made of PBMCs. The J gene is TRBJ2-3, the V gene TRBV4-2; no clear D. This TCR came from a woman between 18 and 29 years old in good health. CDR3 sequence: CASSQASMRDTQYF. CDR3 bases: TGTGCCAGCAGCCAAGCCTCTATGAGGGATACGCAGTATTTT.